This T cell receptor beta chain came from a study of T cell responses to AZD1222 COVID-19 vaccine. Clones were sequenced by immunoSEQ multiplex PCR, and TCRdb holds only the in-frame ones, with some missing. The sample contains some 89,000 clones, roughly nine tenths of which appear only once. The V gene's germline CDR1 is SGHDN and CDR2 FVKESK. CDR3 length: 13 amino acids. Deletions cut 2 bases from V and 5 bases from J, with 6 bases between. The receptor comes from an adult in good health. The sequences come from peripheral blood, collected on day 0 of AZD1222 vaccination. The chain recombines TRBV14 with TRBJ2-2, with unresolved D. The CDR3 here is CASSQQQTGELFF. The DNA of the CDR3 is TGTGCCAGCAGCCAACAGCAAACCGGGGAGCTGTTTTTT.